The 18 T cell receptor beta chains given below trace back to one sample, sequenced in a study of spatial heterogeneity in lung cancer (dated by TCRdb to between 2017 and 2020). Results and caveats for the whole study, not just this receptor: The tumor nonsynonymous mutation count correlated with the number of expanded alpha and beta TCRs within the tumor.

Interpreted using the paper, the time point label stands for: sample taken at primary tumor resection. Libraries were made using 5' RACE. The sample was run on a NextSeq 500. TCRdb passed the public sequencing reads through fastp at Q25 and MiXCR, retaining productive beta sequences. Each entry is one CDR3 protein sequence, shown with its most common DNA and genes. The sample table records about 320 distinct CDR3 sequences; roughly 23% of these occur just once. The ten largest clones take up over 20% of the sample. Their target antigens are unknown. Sample: lung tumor tissue, taken at surgery. The receptors derive from a female donor with early-stage non-small cell lung cancer.

By share, this clonotype counts as large. Since the library was made to target alpha chains, this beta chain is a stray read and its abundance is not meaningful. V gene TRBV20-1 combines with J gene TRBJ2-5; 8 bases are a match to TRBD2. Germline assignment: CDR1 DFQATT and CDR2 SNEGSKA (reference sequence). Germline trimming cut 3 bases from V and 4 bases from J; bases unmatched to any gene: 7. This CDR3 comprises 14 residues. The CDR3 region has the DNA TGCAGTGCTAGGTCGGGGGGGCTAACAGAGACCCAGTACTTC. Its translation is CSARSGGLTETQYF.

This clonotype appeared a few times. In a library made to pick up alpha chains, this beta chain is a stray read with a size that means little. The V call is TRBV6-2 or TRBV6-3, the J call TRBJ2-7; TRBD1 is a possible D gene (6 bases). Germline V gene sequence: CDR1 MNHEY, CDR2 SVGEGT. The CDR3 is 12 residues long. Deletions cut 4 bases from V and 7 bases from J, with 11 bases between. CDR3 region: CASSSPRGEQYF. DNA of the CDR3: TGTGCCAGCAGTTCCCCAAGGGGGGAGCAGTACTTC.

As for this clonotype: One base away lies a much larger clone, so this may be a sequencing read error. A library made for alpha chains picked up this beta chain off target, so its size means little. This sequence joins TRBV3-1 and TRBJ2-7; 12 positions agree with TRBD2. The CDR3 has 14 amino acids. Germline CDR1 reads LGHDT; CDR2 reads YNNKEL (reference sequence). The trim removed 5 bases at V and 5 bases at J, leaving 4 bases unmatched. CDR3 DNA sequence: TGTGCCAGCAGCTCGACTAGCGGGGGCCACGAGCAGTACTTC. The encoded protein is CASSSTSGGHEQYF.

This clonotype came up a few times. For a library built for alpha chains, this beta chain is a stray read; little rests on its size. The chain links TRBV15 to TRBJ2-7; D gene ambiguous. Germline V gene lookup returns CDR1 LNHNV and CDR2 YYDKDF (reference sequence). The CDR3 has 17 residues. The V and J ends lost 0 bases and 5 bases respectively, with 20 bases between them. The CDR3 sequence: CATSRDLRGVFFNEQYF. The DNA of the CDR3 is TGTGCCACCAGCAGAGATCTTCGTGGGGTGTTTTTCAACGAGCAGTACTTC.

This clonotype is categorized as large. With the library built for alpha chains, this beta chain is off target and its frequency is not meaningful. The chain links TRBV10-3 to TRBJ2-7, with D possibly matching TRBD1 (7 bases). This CDR3 is built from 13 residues. The ends were cut back, 7 bases at V and 6 bases at J, with 16 bases in the middle. Germline CDR1 reads ENHRY; CDR2 reads SYGVKD. CDR3 in DNA: TGTGCCATCACCGGGACGCAGGGGGGCGAGCAGTACTTC. Translated, it gives CAITGTQGGEQYF.

Sample share makes this clonotype large (0.1 to 1%). This beta chain represents an off-target read in a library built for alpha chains; its size is of limited meaning. The chain uses TRBV29-1 and TRBJ2-5; either TRBD1 or TRBD2 may supply D (5 bases each). Germline values: CDR1 SQVTM, CDR2 ANQGSEA. The CDR3 sequence is 12 residues long. V gave up 4 bases and J gave up 4 bases, with 10 bases separating them. The CDR3 sequence is CSVAQGRETQYF. CDR3 nucleotides: TGCAGCGTTGCTCAGGGACGAGAGACCCAGTACTTC.

In regard to this clonotype: As an off-target read in a library built for alpha chains, this beta chain has a frequency of little significance. The chain combines TRBV2 with TRBJ2-1, with D tentatively TRBD2 (6 bases). The CDR3 sequence is 13 residues long. The ends were cut back, 6 bases at V and 6 bases at J, with 12 bases in the middle. CDR1 SNHLY and CDR2 FYNNEI come from the germline V gene. CDR3 bases: TGTGCCAGCAGCCGGGACTGGAGCAATGAGCAGTTCTTC. Translating it yields CASSRDWSNEQFF.

By sample fraction, this clonotype is large. This beta chain lies outside the target of a library built for alpha chains; its clone size means little. This sequence joins TRBV7-2 and TRBJ2-1; TRBD2 matches 10 bases. Germline CDR1 SGHTA, CDR2 FQGNSA. CDR3 size: 19 residues. With V trimmed by 2 bases and J by 6 bases, 16 bases remained unmatched. The CDR3 sequence is CASSLPRTLSTSGANEQFF. CDR3 coding DNA: TGTGCCAGCAGCTTACCTCGGACATTGTCTACTAGCGGGGCCAATGAGCAGTTCTTC.

On this clonotype: This beta chain is an unintended read in a library built for alpha chains; its size means little. This chain links TRBV6-5 with TRBJ2-1; D tentatively fits TRBD1 or TRBD2 (5 bases each). CDR1 and CDR2 from the germline V gene are MNHEY and SVGAGI. The ends were cut back, 6 bases at V and 6 bases at J, with 24 bases in the middle. The CDR3 has 17 amino acids. The CDR3 spells CASRRGEANPFGNEQFF. For the CDR3, the DNA is TGTGCCAGCAGGCGAGGGGAAGCCAACCCATTTGGCAATGAGCAGTTCTTC.

For this clonotype: This beta chain lies outside the target of a library built for alpha chains; its clone size means little. The chain carries TRBV4-3 and TRBJ2-5; no reliable D call. The CDR3 covers 13 residues. CDR1 and CDR2 from the germline V gene are LGHNA and YSLEER. The V and J ends lost 3 bases and 5 bases respectively, with 10 bases between them. The CDR3 DNA reads as TGCGCCAGCAGCCAGATAACAGAGGAGACCCAGTACTTC. Its translation is CASSQITEETQYF.

In this sample, this clonotype turned up a few times. The library was designed around alpha chains, so this beta chain is a stray read whose abundance carries little weight. The chain recombines TRBV2 with TRBJ2-7; D is ambiguous. This CDR3 spans 14 amino acids. V shed 1 base and J shed 2 bases, with 9 bases lying between them. Germline V CDR1 and CDR2: SNHLY, FYNNEI. Written as DNA, the CDR3 is TGTGCCAGCAGTGAAGGTCAGGCTCCCTACGAGCAGTACTTC. The encoded protein is CASSEGQAPYEQYF.

Only a few counts were recorded for this clonotype. A library prepared for alpha chains yielded this beta chain as an off-target read; its size is of little meaning. The genes are TRBV4-1 and TRBJ2-7, with TRBD1 identical over 9 bases. V gave up 4 bases and J gave up 4 bases; unmatched junction bases: 5. The CDR3 extends over 14 amino acids. Per germline, CDR1 MGHRA and CDR2 YSYEKL. As DNA, the CDR3 is TGCGCCAGCAGCCTGGGACAGGGTGTTTACGAGCAGTACTTC. This gives the protein CASSLGQGVYEQYF.

Comment on this clonotype: Because the library targeted alpha chains, this beta chain is an off-target read whose size means little. The J gene is TRBJ2-6, the V gene TRBV10-3; D is perhaps TRBD1 or TRBD2 (5 bases each). This CDR3 contains 14 residues. V was shortened by 10 bases and J by 4 bases, with 14 bases between the two germline ends. The germline V gene encodes CDR1 ENHRY and CDR2 SYGVKD. Written as DNA, the CDR3 is TGTGCCACTAGAGGGACCGCCGGGGCCAACGTCCTGACTTTC. Protein product: CATRGTAGANVLTF.

About this clonotype: Within a library made for alpha chains, this beta chain is off target, and its count is uninformative. This chain joins TRBV20-1 and TRBJ1-1; 9 positions match TRBD1. CDR1 and CDR2 (germline): DFQATT, SNEGSKA (reference sequence). V dropped 3 bases and J dropped 3; count of bases not matched to a gene: 2. This CDR3 spans 13 amino acids. In nucleotides, the CDR3 is TGCAGTGCTAGGAGGACAGGGGACACTGAAGCTTTCTTT. Translating it yields CSARRTGDTEAFF.

The table lists this clonotype with a few counts. This beta chain turned up in a library designed for alpha chains; as an off-target read, its abundance says little. This chain connects TRBV9 to TRBJ2-7, with D possibly matching TRBD1 (6 bases). CDR3 length equals 13 residues. Trimming stripped 0 bases from V and 3 bases from J, with 7 bases between. The V gene's germline CDR1 is SGDLS and CDR2 YYNGEE. The CDR3 here is CASSVEGDYEQYF. The CDR3 DNA sequence: TGTGCCAGCAGCGTAGAGGGGGACTACGAGCAGTACTTC.

This clonotype has only a few counts. Found in a library prepared for alpha chains, this beta chain is an off-target read, and its abundance has little meaning. This chain links TRBV10-2 with TRBJ2-1; D not resolved. Trimming left V 6 bases short and J 2 bases short, with 5 bases between. Germline V gene lookup returns CDR1 WSHSY and CDR2 SAAADI. This CDR3 has 12 residues. The CDR3 nucleotides are TGCGCCAGCAGGGACCCCTACAATGAGCAGTTCTTC. This codes for CASRDPYNEQFF.

This clonotype is categorized as hyperexpanded. This beta chain is a stray sequence in a library constructed for alpha chains; its clone size is not meaningful. The rearrangement joins TRBV6-1 to TRBJ2-7; D may be TRBD1 (6 bases). Deletions cut 0 bases from V and 0 bases from J, with 6 bases between. The germline V gene encodes CDR1 MNHNS and CDR2 SASEGT. This CDR3 region has 14 residues. The CDR3 loop is CASSEADSSYEQYF. CDR3 DNA: TGTGCCAGCAGTGAAGCGGACAGCTCCTACGAGCAGTACTTC.

Points on this clonotype: Since it is a stray read in a library aimed at alpha chains, this beta chain has a size that is not meaningful. The chain joins TRBV5-6 to TRBJ2-5; D unresolved. CDR3 length equals 14 residues. Trimming shortened V by 3 bases and J by 1 base, and 10 bases separated the two germline ends. Per the germline V gene, CDR1 is SGHDT and CDR2 is YYEEEE. CDR3 residues: CASSSTGPQETQYF. Here the CDR3 DNA reads TGTGCCAGCAGCTCGACTGGACCCCAAGAGACCCAGTACTTC.